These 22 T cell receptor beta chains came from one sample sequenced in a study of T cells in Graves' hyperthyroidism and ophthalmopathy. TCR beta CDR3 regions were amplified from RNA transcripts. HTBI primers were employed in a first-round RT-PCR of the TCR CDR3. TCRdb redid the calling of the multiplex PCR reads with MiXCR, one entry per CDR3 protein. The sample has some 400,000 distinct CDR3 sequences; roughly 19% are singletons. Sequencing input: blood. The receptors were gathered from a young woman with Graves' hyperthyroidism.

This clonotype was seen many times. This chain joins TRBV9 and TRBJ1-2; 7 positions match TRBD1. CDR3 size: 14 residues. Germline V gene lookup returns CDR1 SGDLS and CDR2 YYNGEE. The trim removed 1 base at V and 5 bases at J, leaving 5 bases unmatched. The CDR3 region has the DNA TGTGCCAGCAGCGTACAGGTGACAGGGTATGGCTACACCTTC. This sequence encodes CASSVQVTGYGYTF.

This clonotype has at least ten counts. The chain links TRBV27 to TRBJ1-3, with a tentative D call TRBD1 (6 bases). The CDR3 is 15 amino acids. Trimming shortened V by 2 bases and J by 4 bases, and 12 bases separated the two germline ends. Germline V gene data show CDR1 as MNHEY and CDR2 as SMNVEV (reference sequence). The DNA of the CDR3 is TGTGCCAGCAGTTTACAGGGGACGGCGGGAAACACCATATATTTT. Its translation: CASSLQGTAGNTIYF.

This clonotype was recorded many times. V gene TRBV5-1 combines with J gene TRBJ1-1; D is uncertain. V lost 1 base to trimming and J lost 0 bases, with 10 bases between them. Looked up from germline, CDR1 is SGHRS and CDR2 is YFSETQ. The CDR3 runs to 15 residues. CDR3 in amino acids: CASSLMLDLNTEAFF. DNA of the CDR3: TGCGCCAGCAGCTTGATGTTGGACTTGAACACTGAAGCTTTCTTT.

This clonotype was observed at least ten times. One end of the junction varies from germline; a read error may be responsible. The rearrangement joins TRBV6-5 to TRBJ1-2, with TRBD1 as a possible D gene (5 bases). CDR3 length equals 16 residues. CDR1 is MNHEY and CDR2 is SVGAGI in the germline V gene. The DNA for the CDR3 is TGTGCCAGCAGTAACCTAGGGACCTTCTCCAACTATAGCTACACCTTC. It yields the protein CASSNLGTFSNYSYTF.

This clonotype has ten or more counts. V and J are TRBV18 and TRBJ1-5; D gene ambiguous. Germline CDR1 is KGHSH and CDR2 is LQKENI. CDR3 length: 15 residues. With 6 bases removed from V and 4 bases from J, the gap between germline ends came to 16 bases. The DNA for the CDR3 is TGTGCCAGCTCCCTCGATGCGGGCGTTAATCAGCCCCAGCATTTT. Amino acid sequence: CASSLDAGVNQPQHF. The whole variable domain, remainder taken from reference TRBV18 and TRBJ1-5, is NAGVMQNPRHLVRRRGQEARLRCSPMKGHSHVYWYRQLPEEGLKFMVYLQKENIIDESGMPKERFSAEFPKEGPSILRIQQVVRGDSAAYFCASSLDAGVNQPQHFGDGTRLSIL.

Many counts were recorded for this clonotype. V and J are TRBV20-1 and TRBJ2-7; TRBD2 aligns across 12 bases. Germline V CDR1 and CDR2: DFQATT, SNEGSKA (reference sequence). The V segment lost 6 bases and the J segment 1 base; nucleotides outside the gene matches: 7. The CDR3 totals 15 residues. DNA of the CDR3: TGCAGTGCCCCCCCCGGACTAGCGGGATCCTACGAGCAGTACTTC. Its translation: CSAPPGLAGSYEQYF.

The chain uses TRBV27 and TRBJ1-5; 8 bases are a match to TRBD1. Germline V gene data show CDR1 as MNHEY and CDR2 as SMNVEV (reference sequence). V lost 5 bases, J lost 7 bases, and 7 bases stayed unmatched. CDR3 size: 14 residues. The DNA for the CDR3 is TGTGCCAGCAGTCCGGACAGGGTAAGGCAGCCCCAGCATTTT. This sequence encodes CASSPDRVRQPQHF.

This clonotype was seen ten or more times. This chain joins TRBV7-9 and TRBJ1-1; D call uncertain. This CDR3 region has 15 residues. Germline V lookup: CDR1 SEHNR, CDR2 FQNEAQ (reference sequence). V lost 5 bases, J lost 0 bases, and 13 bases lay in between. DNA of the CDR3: TGTGCCAGCAGCCCCAAATGGGGTTTGAACACTGAAGCTTTCTTT. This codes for CASSPKWGLNTEAFF.

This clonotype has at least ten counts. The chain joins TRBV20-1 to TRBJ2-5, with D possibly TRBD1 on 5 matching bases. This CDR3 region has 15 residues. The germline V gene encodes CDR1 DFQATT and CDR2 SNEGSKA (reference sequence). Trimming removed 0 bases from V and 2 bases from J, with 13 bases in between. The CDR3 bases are TGCAGTGCTAGAGATAGGGGTCAGTTGCAAGAGACCCAGTACTTC. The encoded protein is CSARDRGQLQETQYF.

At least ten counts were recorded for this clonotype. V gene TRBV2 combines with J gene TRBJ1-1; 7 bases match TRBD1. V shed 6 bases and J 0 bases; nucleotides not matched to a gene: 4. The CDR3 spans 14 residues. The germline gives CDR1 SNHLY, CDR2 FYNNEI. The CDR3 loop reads CASSQTGMNTEAFF. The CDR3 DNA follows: TGTGCCAGCAGCCAGACAGGGATGAACACTGAAGCTTTCTTT.

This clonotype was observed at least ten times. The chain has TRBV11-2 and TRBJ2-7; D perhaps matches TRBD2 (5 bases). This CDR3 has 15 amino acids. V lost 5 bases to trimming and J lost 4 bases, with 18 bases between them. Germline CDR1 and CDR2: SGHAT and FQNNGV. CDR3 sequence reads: CASSLVGLPVYEQYF. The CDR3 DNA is TGTGCCAGCAGCCTCGTCGGACTCCCGGTTTACGAGCAGTACTTC.

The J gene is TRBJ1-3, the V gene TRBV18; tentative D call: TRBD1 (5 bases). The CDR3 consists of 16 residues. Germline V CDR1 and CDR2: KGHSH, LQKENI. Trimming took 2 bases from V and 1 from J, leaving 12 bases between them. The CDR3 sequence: CASSPSSAGSGNTIYF. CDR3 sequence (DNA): TGTGCCAGCTCACCATCATCGGCAGGGTCTGGAAACACCATATATTTT.

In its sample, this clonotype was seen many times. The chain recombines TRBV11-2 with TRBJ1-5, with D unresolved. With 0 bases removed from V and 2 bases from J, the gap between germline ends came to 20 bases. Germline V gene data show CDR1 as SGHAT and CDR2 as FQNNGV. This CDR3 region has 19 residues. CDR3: CASSLDGSPGSMGNQPQHF. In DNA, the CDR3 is TGTGCCAGCAGCTTAGACGGTAGTCCGGGATCTATGGGCAATCAGCCCCAGCATTTT.

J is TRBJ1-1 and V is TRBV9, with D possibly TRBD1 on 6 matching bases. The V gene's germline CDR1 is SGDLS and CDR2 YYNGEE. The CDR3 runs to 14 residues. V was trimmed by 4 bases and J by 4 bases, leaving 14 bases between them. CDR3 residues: CASSTNRVTTEAFF. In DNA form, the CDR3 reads TGTGCCAGCAGCACAAACAGGGTTACCACTGAAGCTTTCTTT.

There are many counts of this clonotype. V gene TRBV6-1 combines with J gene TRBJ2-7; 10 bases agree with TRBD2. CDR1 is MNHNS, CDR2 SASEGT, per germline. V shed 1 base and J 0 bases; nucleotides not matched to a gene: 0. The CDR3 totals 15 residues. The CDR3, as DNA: TGTGCCAGCAGTGAAGGGACTAGCGGCTCCTACGAGCAGTACTTC. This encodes CASSEGTSGSYEQYF.

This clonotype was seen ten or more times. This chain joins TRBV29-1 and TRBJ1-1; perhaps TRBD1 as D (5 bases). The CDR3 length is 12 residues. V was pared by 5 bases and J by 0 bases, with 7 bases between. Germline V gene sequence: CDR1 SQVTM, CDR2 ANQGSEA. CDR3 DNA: TGCAGCGTTCAGGGCATGAACACTGAAGCTTTCTTT. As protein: CSVQGMNTEAFF.

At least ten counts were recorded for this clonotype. CDR3 amino acids: CSARDVRGTTEAFF. The CDR3 nucleotides read TGCAGTGCTAGAGATGTCAGGGGGACCACTGAAGCTTTCTTT. The chain couples TRBV20-1 to TRBJ1-1; TRBD1 matches 7 bases. The CDR3 has 14 residues. V shed 0 bases and J 4 bases; nucleotides not matched to a gene: 5. CDR1 is DFQATT, CDR2 SNEGSKA, per germline (reference sequence).

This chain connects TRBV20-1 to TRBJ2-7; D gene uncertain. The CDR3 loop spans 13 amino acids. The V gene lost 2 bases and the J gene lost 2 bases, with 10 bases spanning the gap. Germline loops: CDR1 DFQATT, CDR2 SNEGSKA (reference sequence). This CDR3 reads CSARFSNTYEQYF. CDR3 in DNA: TGCAGTGCTAGATTTTCAAACACCTACGAGCAGTACTTC.

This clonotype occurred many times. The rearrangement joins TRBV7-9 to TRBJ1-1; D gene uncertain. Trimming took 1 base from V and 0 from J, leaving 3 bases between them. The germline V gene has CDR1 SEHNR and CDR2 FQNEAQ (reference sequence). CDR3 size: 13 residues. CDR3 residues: CASSLVMNTEAFF. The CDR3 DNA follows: TGTGCCAGCAGCTTAGTGATGAACACTGAAGCTTTCTTT.

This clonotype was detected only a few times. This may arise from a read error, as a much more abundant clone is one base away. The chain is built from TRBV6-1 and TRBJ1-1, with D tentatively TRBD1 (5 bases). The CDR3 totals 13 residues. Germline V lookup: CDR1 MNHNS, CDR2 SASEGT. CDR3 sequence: CASSAGEHTEACF. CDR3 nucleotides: TGTGCCAGCAGTGCGGGGGAACACACTGAAGCTTGCTTT.

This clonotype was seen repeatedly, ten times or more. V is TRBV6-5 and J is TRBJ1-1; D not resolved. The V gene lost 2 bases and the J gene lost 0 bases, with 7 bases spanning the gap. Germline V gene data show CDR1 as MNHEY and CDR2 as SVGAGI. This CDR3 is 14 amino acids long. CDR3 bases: TGTGCCAGCAGTTACATCGAGATGAACACTGAAGCTTTCTTT. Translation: CASSYIEMNTEAFF.

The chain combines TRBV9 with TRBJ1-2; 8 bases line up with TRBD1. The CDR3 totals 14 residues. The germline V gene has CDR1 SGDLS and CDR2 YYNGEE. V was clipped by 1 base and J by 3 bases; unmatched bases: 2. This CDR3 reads CASSVTQGDYGYTF. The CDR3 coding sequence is TGTGCCAGCAGCGTAACACAGGGGGACTATGGCTACACCTTC.